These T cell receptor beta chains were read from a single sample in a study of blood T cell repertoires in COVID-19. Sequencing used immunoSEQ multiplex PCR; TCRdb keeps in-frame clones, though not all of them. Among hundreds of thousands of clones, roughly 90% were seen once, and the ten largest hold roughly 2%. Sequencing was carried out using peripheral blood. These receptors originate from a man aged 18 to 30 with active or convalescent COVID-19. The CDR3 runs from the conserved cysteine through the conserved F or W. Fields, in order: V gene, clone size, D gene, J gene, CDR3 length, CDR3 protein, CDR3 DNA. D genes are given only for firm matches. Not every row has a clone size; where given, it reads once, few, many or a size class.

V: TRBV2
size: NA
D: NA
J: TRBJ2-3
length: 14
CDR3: CASRGDTFTDTQYF
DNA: TGTGCCAGCAGGGGTGACACCTTCACAGATACGCAGTATTTT

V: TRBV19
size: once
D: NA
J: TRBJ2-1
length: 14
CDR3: CASRRQSSYNEQFF
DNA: TGTGCCAGTAGAAGACAGAGCTCCTACAATGAGCAGTTCTTC

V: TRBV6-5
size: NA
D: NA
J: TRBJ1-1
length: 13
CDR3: CASSSRGLTEAFF
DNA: TGTGCCAGCAGTTCTCGGGGGTTGACTGAAGCTTTCTTT

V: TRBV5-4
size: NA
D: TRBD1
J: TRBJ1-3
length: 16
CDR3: CASTEGQGFSGNTIYF
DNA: TGTGCCAGCACCGAGGGACAGGGTTTCTCTGGAAACACCATATATTTT

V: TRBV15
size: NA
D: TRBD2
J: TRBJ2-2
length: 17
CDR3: CATSRGVGRADTGELFF
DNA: TGTGCCACCAGCAGAGGGGTCGGGAGGGCGGACACCGGGGAGCTGTTTTTT

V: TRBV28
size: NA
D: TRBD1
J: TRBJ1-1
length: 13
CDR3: CASRRDRITEAFF
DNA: TGTGCCAGCAGGCGGGACAGGATCACTGAAGCTTTCTTT

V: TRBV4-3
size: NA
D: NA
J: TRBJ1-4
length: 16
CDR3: CASSQALGRGSEKLFF
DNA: TGCGCCAGCAGCCAAGCCTTAGGCAGGGGAAGTGAAAAACTGTTTTTT

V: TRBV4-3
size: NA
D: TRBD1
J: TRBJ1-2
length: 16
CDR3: CASSQVADRGVNGYTF
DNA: TGCGCCAGCAGCCAGGTGGCGGACAGGGGCGTTAATGGCTACACCTTC

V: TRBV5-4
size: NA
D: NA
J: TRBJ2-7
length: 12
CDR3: CASSVGPYEQYF
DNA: TGTGCCAGCAGCGTCGGTCCCTACGAGCAGTACTTC

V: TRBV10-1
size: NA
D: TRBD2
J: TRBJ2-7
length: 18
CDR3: CASILRRTSETSWDEQYF
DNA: TGCGCCAGCATTCTCAGGAGGACTAGCGAGACGTCTTGGGACGAGCAGTACTTC

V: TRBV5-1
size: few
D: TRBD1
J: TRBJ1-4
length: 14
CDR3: CASSTGQGAEKLFF
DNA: TGCGCCAGCAGCACGGGACAGGGGGCGGAAAAACTGTTTTTT

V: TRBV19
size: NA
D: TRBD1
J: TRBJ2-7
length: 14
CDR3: CASSTGTGSYEQYF
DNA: TGTGCCAGTAGTACCGGGACAGGGTCCTACGAGCAGTACTTC

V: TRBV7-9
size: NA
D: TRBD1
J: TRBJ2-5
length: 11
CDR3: CASMTGETQYF
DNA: TGTGCCAGCATGACAGGGGAGACCCAGTACTTC

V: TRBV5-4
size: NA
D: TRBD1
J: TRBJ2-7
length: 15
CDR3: CASSIQTGGGYEQYF
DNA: TGTGCCAGCAGCATACAAACAGGGGGCGGCTACGAGCAGTACTTC

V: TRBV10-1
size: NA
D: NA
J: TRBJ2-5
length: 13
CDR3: CASSSGVEETQYF
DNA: TGCGCCAGCAGTTCCGGGGTGGAAGAGACCCAGTACTTC

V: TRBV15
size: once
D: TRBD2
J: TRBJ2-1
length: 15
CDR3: CATSMRLAGGGGQFF
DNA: TGTGCCACCAGCATGCGGCTAGCGGGAGGGGGGGGGCAGTTCTTC

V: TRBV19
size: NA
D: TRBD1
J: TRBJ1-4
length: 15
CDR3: CASSKRTGGSEKLFF
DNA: TGTGCCAGTAGTAAGAGGACAGGGGGCAGTGAAAAACTGTTTTTT

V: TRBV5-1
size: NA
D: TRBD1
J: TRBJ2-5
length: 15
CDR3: CASSLSGTAEETQYF
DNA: TGCGCCAGCAGCTTGTCCGGGACAGCAGAAGAGACCCAGTACTTC

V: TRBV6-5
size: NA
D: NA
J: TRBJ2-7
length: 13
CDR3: CASIPTASYEQYF
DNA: TGTGCCAGCATCCCGACAGCTAGCTACGAGCAGTACTTC

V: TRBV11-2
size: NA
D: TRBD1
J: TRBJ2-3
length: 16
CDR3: CASSVLRGLGTDTQYF
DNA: TGTGCCAGCAGCGTCCTCAGGGGGCTGGGCACAGATACGCAGTATTTT

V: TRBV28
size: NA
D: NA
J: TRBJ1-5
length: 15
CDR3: CASWPQGMRNQPQHF
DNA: TGTGCCAGCTGGCCCCAGGGTATGCGCAATCAGCCCCAGCATTTT

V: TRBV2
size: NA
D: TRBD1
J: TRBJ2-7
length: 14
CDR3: CASRTGWSEEEQYF
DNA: TGTGCCAGCAGGACAGGGTGGTCGGAGGAGGAGCAGTACTTC

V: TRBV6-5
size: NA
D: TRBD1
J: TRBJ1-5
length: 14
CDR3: CASSYAGQNQPQHF
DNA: TGTGCCAGCAGTTACGCGGGACAGAATCAGCCCCAGCATTTT

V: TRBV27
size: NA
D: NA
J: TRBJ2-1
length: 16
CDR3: CASSSVRQSSYNEQFF
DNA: TGTGCCAGCAGCAGCGTGAGACAGAGCTCCTACAATGAGCAGTTCTTC

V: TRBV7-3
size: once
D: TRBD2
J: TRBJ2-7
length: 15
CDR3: CASSLTGLAGDEQYF
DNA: TGTGCCAGCAGCTTAACGGGTCTAGCGGGAGACGAGCAGTACTTC

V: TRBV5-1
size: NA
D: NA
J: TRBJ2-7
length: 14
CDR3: CASSPPTRSYEQYF
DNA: TGCGCCAGCAGCCCCCCCACGCGGTCCTACGAGCAGTACTTC

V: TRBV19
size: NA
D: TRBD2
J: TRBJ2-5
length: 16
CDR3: CASTTSGRGSQETQYF
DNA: TGTGCCAGTACGACTAGCGGGAGGGGCTCCCAAGAGACCCAGTACTTC

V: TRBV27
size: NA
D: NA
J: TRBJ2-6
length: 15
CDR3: CASTPGLSGANVLTF
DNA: TGTGCCAGCACCCCAGGGCTCTCTGGGGCCAACGTCCTGACTTTC

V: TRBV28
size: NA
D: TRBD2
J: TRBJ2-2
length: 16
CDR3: CASSPLIAGGDGELFF
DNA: TGTGCCAGCAGTCCCCTTATAGCGGGAGGTGACGGGGAGCTGTTTTTT

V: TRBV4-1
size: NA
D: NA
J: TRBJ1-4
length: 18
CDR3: CASSHQGQGRRTNEKLFF
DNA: TGCGCCAGCAGCCACCAAGGGCAGGGTAGAAGAACTAATGAAAAACTGTTTTTT

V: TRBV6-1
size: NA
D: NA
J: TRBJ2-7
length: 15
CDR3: CASSEAPIMGAEQYF
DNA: TGTGCCAGCAGTGAAGCGCCTATTATGGGGGCCGAGCAGTACTTC

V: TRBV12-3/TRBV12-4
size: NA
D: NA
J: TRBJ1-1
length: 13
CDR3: CDSSQGISTEAFF
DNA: TGTGACAGCAGTCAGGGAATCTCCACTGAAGCTTTCTTT

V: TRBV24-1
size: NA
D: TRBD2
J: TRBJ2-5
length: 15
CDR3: CATSDSAGGVETQYF
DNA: TGTGCCACCAGTGATTCGGCGGGAGGGGTGGAGACCCAGTACTTC

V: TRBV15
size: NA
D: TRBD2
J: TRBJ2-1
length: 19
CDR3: CATSPNYLQRGLQSNEQFF
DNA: TGTGCCACCAGCCCCAATTATCTCCAGCGGGGTCTTCAAAGCAATGAGCAGTTCTTC

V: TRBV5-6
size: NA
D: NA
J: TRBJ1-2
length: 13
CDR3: CASSFGVHAGYTF
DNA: TGTGCCAGCAGCTTCGGGGTTCATGCTGGCTACACCTTC

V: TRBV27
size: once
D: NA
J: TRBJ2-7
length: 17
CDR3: CASSSGGLGRDTYEQYF
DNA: TGTGCCAGCAGCTCCGGGGGGCTGGGCAGGGATACCTACGAGCAGTACTTC

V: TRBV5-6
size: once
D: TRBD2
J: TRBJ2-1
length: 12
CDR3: CASSSLAGSEFF
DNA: TGTGCCAGCAGCTCGTTAGCGGGATCGGAGTTCTTC

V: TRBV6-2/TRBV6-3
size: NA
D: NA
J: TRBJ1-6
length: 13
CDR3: CASSWRVNSPLHF
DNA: TGTGCCAGCAGTTGGAGGGTCAATTCACCCCTCCACTTT

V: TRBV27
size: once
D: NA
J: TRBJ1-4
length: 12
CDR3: CASGPFREKLFF
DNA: TGTGCCAGCGGGCCTTTTAGGGAAAAACTGTTTTTT

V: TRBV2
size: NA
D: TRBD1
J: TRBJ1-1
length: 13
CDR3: CASRGTGATEAFF
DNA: TGTGCCAGCAGAGGGACAGGGGCCACTGAAGCTTTCTTT

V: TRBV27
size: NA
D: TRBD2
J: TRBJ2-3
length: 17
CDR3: CASSLLSVREGVDTQYF
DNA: TGTGCCAGCAGTTTACTTAGTGTGCGGGAGGGTGTAGATACGCAGTATTTT

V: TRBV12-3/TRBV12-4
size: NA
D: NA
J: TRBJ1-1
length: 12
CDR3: CASSLRETEAFF
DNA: TGTGCCAGCAGTTTAAGAGAGACTGAAGCTTTCTTT

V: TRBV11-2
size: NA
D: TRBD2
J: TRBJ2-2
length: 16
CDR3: CASSLVAGGLAGELFF
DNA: TGTGCCAGCAGCTTAGTTGCGGGGGGGCTTGCCGGGGAGCTGTTTTTT

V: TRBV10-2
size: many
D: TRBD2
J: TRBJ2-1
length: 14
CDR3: CASSTKRLASEQFF
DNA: TGCGCCAGCAGCACTAAGAGACTAGCTAGTGAGCAGTTCTTC

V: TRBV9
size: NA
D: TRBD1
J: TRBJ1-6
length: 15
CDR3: CASSPRGDRNSPLHF
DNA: TGTGCCAGCAGCCCCCGGGGGGACAGGAATTCACCCCTCCACTTT

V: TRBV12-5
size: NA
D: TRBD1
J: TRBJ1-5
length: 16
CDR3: CASGSTGDYSNQPQHF
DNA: TGTGCTAGTGGATCGACAGGGGACTATAGCAATCAGCCCCAGCATTTT

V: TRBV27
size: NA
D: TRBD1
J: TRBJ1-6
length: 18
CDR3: CASCGGTGGRGIGSPLHF
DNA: TGTGCCAGCTGTGGGGGGACAGGGGGCCGGGGTATTGGTTCACCCCTCCACTTT

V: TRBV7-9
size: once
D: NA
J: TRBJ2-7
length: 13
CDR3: CASTKGHSYEQYF
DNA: TGTGCCAGCACCAAAGGGCACTCCTACGAGCAGTACTTC

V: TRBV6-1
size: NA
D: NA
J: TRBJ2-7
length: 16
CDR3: CASSESLIYTSYEQYF
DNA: TGTGCCAGCAGTGAATCCTTAATATACACCTCCTACGAGCAGTACTTC

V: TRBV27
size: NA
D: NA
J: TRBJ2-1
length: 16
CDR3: CASSHPRRLTRNEQFF
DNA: TGTGCCAGCAGCCACCCCCGCAGACTCACACGCAATGAGCAGTTCTTC

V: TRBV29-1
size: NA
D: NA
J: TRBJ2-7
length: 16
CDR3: CSVLGPLTRNRDEQYF
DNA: TGCAGCGTTTTGGGGCCCCTTACAAGGAATCGCGACGAGCAGTACTTC

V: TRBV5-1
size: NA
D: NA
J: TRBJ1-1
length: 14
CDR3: CASSLTGQNTEAFF
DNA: TGCGCCAGCAGCTTGACAGGGCAGAACACTGAAGCTTTCTTT

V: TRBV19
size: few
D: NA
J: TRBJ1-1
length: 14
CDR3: CASSIFATSPEAFF
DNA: TGTGCCAGTAGTATCTTCGCGACAAGTCCTGAAGCTTTCTTT

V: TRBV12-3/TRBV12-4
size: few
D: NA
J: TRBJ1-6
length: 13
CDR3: CASSLVLQGSLHF
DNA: TGTGCCAGCAGTTTAGTTCTGCAGGGATCCCTCCACTTT

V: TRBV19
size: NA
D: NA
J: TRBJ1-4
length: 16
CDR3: CASSSRMGEPNEKLFF
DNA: TGTGCCAGTTCCTCGAGAATGGGCGAACCGAATGAAAAACTGTTTTTT

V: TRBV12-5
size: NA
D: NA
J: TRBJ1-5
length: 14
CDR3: CASGNIHSNQPQHF
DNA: TGTGCTAGTGGGAACATTCATAGCAATCAGCCCCAGCATTTT

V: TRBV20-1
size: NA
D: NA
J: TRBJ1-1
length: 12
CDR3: CSASLGGAEAFF
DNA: TGCAGTGCTAGTCTTGGAGGGGCTGAAGCTTTCTTT

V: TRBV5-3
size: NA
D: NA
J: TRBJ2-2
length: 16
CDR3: CARSLGWSHGVGELFF
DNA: TGTGCCAGAAGCTTGGGCTGGAGCCACGGTGTCGGGGAGCTGTTTTTT

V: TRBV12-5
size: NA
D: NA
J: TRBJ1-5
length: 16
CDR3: CASGLVVQAFNQPQHF
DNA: TGTGCTAGTGGCTTGGTTGTACAGGCCTTCAATCAGCCCCAGCATTTT

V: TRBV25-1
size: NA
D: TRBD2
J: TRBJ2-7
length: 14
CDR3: CASSERGLGNEQYF
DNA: TGTGCCAGCAGTGAACGAGGACTAGGGAACGAGCAGTACTTC